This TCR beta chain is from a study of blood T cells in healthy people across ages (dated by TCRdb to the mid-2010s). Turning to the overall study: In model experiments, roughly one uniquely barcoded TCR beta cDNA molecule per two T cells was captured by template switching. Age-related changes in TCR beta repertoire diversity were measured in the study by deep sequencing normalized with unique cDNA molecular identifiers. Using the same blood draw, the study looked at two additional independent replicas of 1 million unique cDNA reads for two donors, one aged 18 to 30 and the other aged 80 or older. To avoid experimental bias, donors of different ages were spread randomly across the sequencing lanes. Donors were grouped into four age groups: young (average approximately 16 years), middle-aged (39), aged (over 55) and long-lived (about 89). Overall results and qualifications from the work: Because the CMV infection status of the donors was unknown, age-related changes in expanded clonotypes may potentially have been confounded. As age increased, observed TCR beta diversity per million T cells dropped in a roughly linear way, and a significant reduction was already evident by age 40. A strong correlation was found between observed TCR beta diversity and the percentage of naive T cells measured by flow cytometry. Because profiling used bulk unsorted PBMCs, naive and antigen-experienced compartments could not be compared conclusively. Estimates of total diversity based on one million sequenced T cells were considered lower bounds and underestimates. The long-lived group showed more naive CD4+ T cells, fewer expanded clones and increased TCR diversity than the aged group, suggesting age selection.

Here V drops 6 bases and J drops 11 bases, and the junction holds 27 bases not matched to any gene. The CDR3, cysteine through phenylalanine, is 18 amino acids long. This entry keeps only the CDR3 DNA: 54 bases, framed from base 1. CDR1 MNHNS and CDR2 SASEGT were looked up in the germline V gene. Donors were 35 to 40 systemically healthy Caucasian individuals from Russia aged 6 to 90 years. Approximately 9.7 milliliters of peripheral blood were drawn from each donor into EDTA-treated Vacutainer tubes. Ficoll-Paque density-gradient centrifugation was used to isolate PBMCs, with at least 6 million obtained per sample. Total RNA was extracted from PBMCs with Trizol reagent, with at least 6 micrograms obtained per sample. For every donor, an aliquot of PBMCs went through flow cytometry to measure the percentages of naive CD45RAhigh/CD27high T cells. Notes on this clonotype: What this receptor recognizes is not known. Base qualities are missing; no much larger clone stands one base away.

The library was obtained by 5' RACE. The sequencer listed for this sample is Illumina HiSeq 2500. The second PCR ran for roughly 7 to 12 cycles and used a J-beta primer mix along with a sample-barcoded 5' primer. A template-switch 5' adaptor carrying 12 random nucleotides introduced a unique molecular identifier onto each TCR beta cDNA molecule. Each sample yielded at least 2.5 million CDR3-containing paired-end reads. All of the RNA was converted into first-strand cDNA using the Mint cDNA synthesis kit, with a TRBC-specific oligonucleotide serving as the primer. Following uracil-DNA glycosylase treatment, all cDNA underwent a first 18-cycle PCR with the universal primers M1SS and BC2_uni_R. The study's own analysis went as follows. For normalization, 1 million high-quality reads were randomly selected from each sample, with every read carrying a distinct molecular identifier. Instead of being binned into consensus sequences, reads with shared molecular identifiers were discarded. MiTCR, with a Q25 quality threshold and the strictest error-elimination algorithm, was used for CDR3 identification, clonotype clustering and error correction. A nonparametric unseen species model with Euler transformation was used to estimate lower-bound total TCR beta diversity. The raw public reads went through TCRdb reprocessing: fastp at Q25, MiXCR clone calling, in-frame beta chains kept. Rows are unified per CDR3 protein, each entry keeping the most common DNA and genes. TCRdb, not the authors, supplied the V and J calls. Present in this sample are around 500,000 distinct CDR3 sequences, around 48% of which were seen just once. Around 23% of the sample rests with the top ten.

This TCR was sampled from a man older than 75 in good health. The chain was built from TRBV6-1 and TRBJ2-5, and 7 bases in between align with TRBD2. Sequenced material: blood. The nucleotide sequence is TGTGCCAGCAGCCCTTCCGGTCACCTCTGTCCGGGAGGCTACGGGCAGTACTTC. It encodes CASSPSGHLCPGGYGQYF.